The TCR beta chain described here comes from a study of T cell responses to AZD1222 COVID-19 vaccine. Pooling of second doses given at about 4 or about 12 weeks was done. Assay used: immunoSEQ multiplex PCR; TCRdb lists only in-frame clones, some missing. The table records 180,000 or so clones, about 88% of them present only once. Sequenced material: peripheral blood, taken 28 days after the second AZD1222 dose. This clonotype was sampled from an adult who received the AZD1222 COVID-19 vaccine.

CDR3 residues: CASSPRTSGRHEQYF. Written as DNA, the CDR3 is TGTGCCAGCAGCCCCCGGACTAGCGGGAGACACGAGCAGTACTTC. V usage is TRBV7-8 and J usage is TRBJ2-7; 13 bases are a match to TRBD2. Germline V gene sequence: CDR1 SGHVS, CDR2 FQNEAQ. This CDR3 contains 15 residues. Unmatched junction bases numbered 6, after V lost 5 bases and J lost 5 bases.